These 28 T cell receptor beta chains were all obtained from the same sample, sequenced in a study of PD-1 blockade in classical Hodgkin lymphoma. Clones were read by immunoSEQ multiplex PCR, and TCRdb kept only the in-frame ones, dropping some. Found here are approximately 93,000 clones, over 75% of them singletons; the top ten hold 8% to 9.5%. Time point indicated: cycle 4 day 1 (C4D1), after around six weeks of nivolumab. Relapses following autologous stem cell transplantation were seen in all patients, with brentuximab vedotin exposure varying. The sample in question was peripheral blood mononuclear cells (PBMCs), obtained before the fourth cycle of nivolumab. These receptors originate from a human donor with classical Hodgkin lymphoma.

The V and J genes are TRBV5-4 and TRBJ1-1; perhaps TRBD1 as D (6 bases). Germline CDR1 reads SGHNT; CDR2 reads YYREEE (reference sequence). The CDR3 spans 15 residues. V gave up 2 bases and J gave up 0 bases, with 11 bases separating them. The CDR3 region is CASSLPGTLNTEAFF. The CDR3 nucleotides read TGTGCCAGCAGCTTACCAGGGACATTGAACACTGAAGCTTTCTTT.

The chain combines TRBV23-1 with TRBJ2-3; 7 positions agree with TRBD2. TRBV23-1 carries the ORF label, with uncertain function. The CDR3 is 18 residues long. V shed 0 bases and J 0 bases; nucleotides not matched to a gene: 9. CDR3 amino acids: CASSQSPPGGSSTDTQYF. In nucleotides, the CDR3 is TGCGCCAGCAGTCAATCGCCGCCGGGGGGTTCTAGCACAGATACGCAGTATTTT.

The chain recombines TRBV7-3 with TRBJ2-2, with 8 bases identical to TRBD2. The CDR3 runs 15 residues. Germline CDR1 and CDR2: SGHTA and FQGTGA. Trimming cost V 2 bases and J 4 bases; bases outside gene matches: 3. This chain's CDR3 is CASSLRGGRTGELFF. The CDR3 DNA reads TGTGCCAGCAGCTTACGGGGGGGCCGCACCGGGGAGCTGTTTTTT. Combining the CDR3 with reference TRBV7-3 and TRBJ2-2 gives the whole variable domain GAGVSQTPSNKVTEKGKYVELRCDPISGHTALYWYRQSLGQGPEFLIYFQGTGAADDSGLPNDRFFAVRPEGSVSTLKIQRTERGDSAVYLCASSLRGGRTGELFFGEGSRLTVL.

This rearrangement joins TRBV5-1 to TRBJ1-1; D ambiguous. CDR3 size: 14 residues. Germline V gene data show CDR1 as SGHRS and CDR2 as YFSETQ. Trimming took 0 bases from V and 4 from J, leaving 10 bases between them. The CDR3: CASSLDGRATEAFF. CDR3 bases: TGCGCCAGCAGCTTGGATGGGAGGGCCACTGAAGCTTTCTTT. The full variable domain, rest sourced from reference TRBV5-1 and TRBJ1-1, is KAGVTQTPRYLIKTRGQQVTLSCSPISGHRSVSWYQQTPGQGLQFLFEYFSETQRNKGNFPGRFSGRQFSNSRSEMNVSTLELGDSALYLCASSLDGRATEAFFGQGTRLTVV.

DNA of the CDR3: TGTGCCAGCAGCCGGGGGACAGATTACACTGAAGCTTTCTTT. Translation gives CASSRGTDYTEAFF. The rearrangement uses TRBV6-5 and TRBJ1-1; 7 bases match TRBD1. Looked up from germline, CDR1 is MNHEY and CDR2 is SVGAGI. The V and J ends lost 6 bases and 3 bases, in that order; junction bases with no gene match: 7. The CDR3 runs to 14 residues.

V usage is TRBV19 and J usage is TRBJ2-7; D possibly uses TRBD1 or TRBD2 (5 bases each). Trimming shortened V by 5 bases and J by 3 bases, and 17 bases separated the two germline ends. This CDR3 is built from 15 residues. Germline V gene lookup returns CDR1 LNHDA and CDR2 SQIVND (reference sequence). The CDR3 protein is CASSSRLRDGYEQYF. The CDR3 DNA reads as TGTGCCAGTAGTTCACGCCTCCGGGACGGCTACGAGCAGTACTTC.

This clone showed up just a few times. The J gene is TRBJ2-3, the V gene TRBV2; D call uncertain. This CDR3 is 14 amino acids long. V gave up 7 bases and J gave up 0 bases, with 11 bases separating them. Germline CDR1 is SNHLY and CDR2 is FYNNEI. CDR3 amino acids: CASKVRGSTDTQYF. CDR3 bases: TGTGCCAGCAAAGTGCGTGGTAGCACAGATACGCAGTATTTT.

The rearrangement uses TRBV4-2 and TRBJ1-1; TRBD1 agrees at 7 bases. There are 20 residues in the CDR3. Germline CDR1 and CDR2: LGHNA and YNFKEQ. With V trimmed by 0 bases and J by 0 bases, 16 bases remained unmatched. In nucleotides, the CDR3 is TGTGCCAGCAGCCAAGATCCAGCCCGGGACAGTTCTACTATGAACACTGAAGCTTTCTTT. It specifies CASSQDPARDSSTMNTEAFF.

The chain carries TRBV7-8 and TRBJ2-1; 7 nucleotides align to TRBD1. The CDR3 is 15 amino acids. Germline V gene data show CDR1 as SGHVS and CDR2 as FQNEAQ. Losses at the gene ends were 2 bases for V and 6 bases for J; bases not matched to a gene: 7. CDR3 amino acids: CASSLNRGSSNEQFF. For the CDR3, the DNA is TGTGCCAGCAGCTTAAACAGGGGATCGTCCAATGAGCAGTTCTTC.

The gene calls are TRBV6-6 and TRBJ2-2; 8 nucleotides agree with TRBD1. CDR1 and CDR2 (germline): MNHNY, SVGAGI (reference sequence). Germline trimming cut 5 bases from V and 0 bases from J; bases unmatched to any gene: 2. This CDR3 spans 15 amino acids. The CDR3 DNA reads TGTGCCAGCAGTCCAGGGGGCGCGAACACCGGGGAGCTGTTTTTT. Protein sequence: CASSPGGANTGELFF.

The V and J genes are TRBV7-3 and TRBJ2-1, with D perhaps being TRBD1 or TRBD2 (5 bases each). V shed 5 bases and J shed 5 bases, with 16 bases lying between them. The germline V gene encodes CDR1 SGHTA and CDR2 FQGTGA. The CDR3 is 15 amino acids. The CDR3 region is CASSPPGTGNNEQFF. The CDR3 DNA reads as TGTGCCAGCAGCCCCCCCGGGACGGGGAACAATGAGCAGTTCTTC.

This chain connects TRBV6-5 to TRBJ1-4, with D possibly being TRBD1 (6 bases). CDR1 is MNHEY, CDR2 SVGAGI, per germline. The CDR3 length is 13 residues. The germline V and J ends were trimmed by 6 bases and 7 bases, with 12 bases remaining between them. The CDR3 region has the DNA TGTGCCAGCAGCTCACAGGGTTTTGAAAAACTGTTTTTT. Protein product: CASSSQGFEKLFF.

The count of this clone is one. The V call is TRBV6-6, the J call TRBJ2-7; D remains ambiguous. V dropped 0 bases and J dropped 3 bases, with 12 bases sitting between them. Germline-derived CDR1 and CDR2 are MNHNY and SVGAGI (reference sequence). This CDR3 comprises 15 residues. The CDR3 sequence: CASSYSDTSGYEQYF. The CDR3 DNA sequence: TGTGCCAGCAGTTACTCAGACACCTCGGGCTACGAGCAGTACTTC.

The chain combines TRBV6-6 with TRBJ1-1; D gene uncertain. This CDR3 contains 14 residues. Trimming stripped 2 bases from V and 2 bases from J, with 9 bases between. Germline CDR1 and CDR2: MNHNY and SVGAGI (reference sequence). CDR3 bases: TGTGCCAGCAGTTACCAAGCTGCCAACACTGAAGCTTTCTTT. As protein: CASSYQAANTEAFF.

This clone was observed a single time. The chain employs TRBV6-5 and TRBJ2-1; D may be TRBD2 (5 bases). The CDR3 has 14 amino acids. CDR1 is MNHEY and CDR2 is SVGAGI in the germline V gene. V lost 2 bases to trimming and J lost 10 bases, with 15 bases between them. The CDR3 sequence: CASSYLGDLGEQFF. The DNA for the CDR3 is TGTGCCAGCAGTTACCTCGGGGATCTCGGGGAGCAGTTCTTC.

The gene calls are TRBV29-1 and TRBJ2-1; D unresolved. V was pared by 1 base and J by 6 bases, with 10 bases between. Germline loops: CDR1 SQVTM, CDR2 ANQGSEA. CDR3 length: 13 amino acids. The chain's CDR3 is CSVEAPLGNEQFF. In nucleotides, the CDR3 is TGCAGCGTTGAAGCCCCCCTGGGCAATGAGCAGTTCTTC.

This chain joins TRBV19 and TRBJ1-2; 9 positions agree with TRBD1. The ends lost 5 bases at V and 4 bases at J; junction bases unmatched: 5. Germline V gene sequence: CDR1 LNHDA, CDR2 SQIVND (reference sequence). The CDR3 totals 14 residues. The CDR3 DNA sequence: TGTGCCAGTAGTTCGTCGGGACAGGGCTATGGCTACACCTTC. It encodes CASSSSGQGYGYTF.

The rearrangement uses TRBV6-5 and TRBJ2-7; D gene uncertain. This CDR3 comprises 14 residues. The germline V gene encodes CDR1 MNHEY and CDR2 SVGAGI. V dropped 0 bases and J dropped 3 bases, with 9 bases sitting between them. CDR3 sequence reads: CASSYSRRGYEQYF. CDR3 coding DNA: TGTGCCAGCAGTTACTCGCGCAGAGGCTACGAGCAGTACTTC.

V gene TRBV6-5 combines with J gene TRBJ1-6; 12 bases line up with TRBD1. Germline V gene lookup returns CDR1 MNHEY and CDR2 SVGAGI. The CDR3 has 15 amino acids. V lost 6 bases and J lost 8; bases outside the gene matches: 5. The CDR3 nucleotides read TGTGCCAGCAGACGGGACAGGGGGCTTGATTCACCCCTCCACTTT. It specifies CASRRDRGLDSPLHF.

The V gene is TRBV9, the J gene TRBJ2-6, with D unclear. This CDR3 has 14 residues. Germline V lookup: CDR1 SGDLS, CDR2 YYNGEE. Trimming left V 3 bases short and J 0 bases short, with 4 bases between. The CDR3 sequence: CASSGSSGANVLTF. The CDR3 nucleotides read TGTGCCAGCAGCGGGAGCTCTGGGGCCAACGTCCTGACTTTC.

The CDR3 sequence is CASSIGANTGELFF. CDR3 sequence (DNA): TGTGCCAGTAGTATAGGGGCGAACACCGGGGAGCTGTTTTTT. The V call is TRBV19, the J call TRBJ2-2; no clear D. The V end lost 1 base, the J end lost 0 bases, and 3 bases lay between the germline ends. Germline CDR1 and CDR2: LNHDA and SQIVND (reference sequence). The CDR3 length is 14 residues.

The chain employs TRBV5-6 and TRBJ2-7; D is perhaps TRBD1 or TRBD2 (5 bases each). Per germline, CDR1 SGHDT and CDR2 YYEEEE. The CDR3 covers 13 residues. Trimming left V 0 bases short and J 7 bases short, with 11 bases between. CDR3 sequence: CASSLAQGREQYF. DNA for the CDR3: TGTGCCAGCAGCTTGGCCCAGGGACGTGAGCAGTACTTC.

V is TRBV7-3 and J is TRBJ1-6; D unclear. V was pared by 0 bases and J by 13 bases, with 10 bases between. The CDR3 covers 13 residues. Germline V gives CDR1 SGHTA, CDR2 FQGTGA. The CDR3: CASSLTEQNPLHF. DNA of the CDR3: TGTGCCAGCAGCTTAACGGAGCAAAATCCCCTCCACTTT.

The chain uses TRBV10-3 and TRBJ2-5; 11 bases are a match to TRBD2. V gave up 6 bases and J gave up 4 bases; unmatched junction bases: 1. Germline CDR1 is ENHRY and CDR2 is SYGVKD. CDR3 size: 13 residues. The CDR3 spells CAISGTSGETQYF. The CDR3 DNA is TGTGCCATCAGCGGGACTAGCGGAGAGACCCAGTACTTC.

The chain carries TRBV6-6 and TRBJ1-1; possibly TRBD1 for D (6 bases). The CDR3 is 13 amino acids. Germline V lookup: CDR1 MNHNY, CDR2 SVGAGI (reference sequence). V dropped 7 bases and J dropped 6 bases, with 15 bases sitting between them. CDR3 in amino acids: CASTRWRGAEAFF. For the CDR3, the DNA is TGTGCCAGCACCCGGTGGAGGGGGGCTGAAGCTTTCTTT.

V gene TRBV2 combines with J gene TRBJ1-2; the D is unclear. Trimming took off 3 bases at V and 0 bases at J, with 11 bases between the two ends. Germline assignment: CDR1 SNHLY and CDR2 FYNNEI. The CDR3 covers 15 residues. The CDR3 sequence: CASSEGLRANYGYTF. The CDR3 DNA follows: TGTGCCAGCAGTGAGGGGTTGAGGGCTAACTATGGCTACACCTTC.

The genes are TRBV6-6 and TRBJ2-5; the match to TRBD2 covers 11 bases. V was pared by 6 bases and J by 5 bases, with 5 bases of the junction left unmatched. CDR1 and CDR2 from the germline V gene are MNHNY and SVGAGI (reference sequence). The CDR3 covers 14 residues. The CDR3, as DNA: TGTGCCAGCAGCCGTACTAGCGGGAGTGAGACCCAGTACTTC. Translation gives CASSRTSGSETQYF.

Only a few counts were recorded for this clone. This rearrangement joins TRBV10-3 to TRBJ1-1; 10 nucleotides line up with TRBD1. Germline CDR1 reads ENHRY; CDR2 reads SYGVKD. The junction had 5 bases not matched to a gene; V was cut back by 0 bases and J by 7 bases. The CDR3 has 15 amino acids. The CDR3 DNA reads as TGTGCCATCAGTGAGTCCATCGGACAGGGGGGTGAAGCTTTCTTT. Translation: CAISESIGQGGEAFF.